This TCR beta chain was documented in a study of blood T cell repertoires in COVID-19. V lost 0 bases and J lost 0; bases outside the gene matches: 3. This CDR3 is built from 15 residues. The V gene's germline CDR1 is SQVTM and CDR2 ANQGSEA. Method: immunoSEQ multiplex PCR; TCRdb's copy keeps in-frame clones and lacks some. The sample lists fewer than 300,000 clones; about 86% were seen once. The receptor's source is an older person with COVID-19, enrolled during active disease. The sequenced sample consisted of peripheral blood. The genes are TRBV29-1 and TRBJ2-7; TRBD2 agrees at 9 bases. As DNA, the CDR3 is TGCAGCGTTGAAGATCAGCGGGAGGACTCCTACGAGCAGTACTTC. Translated, it gives CSVEDQREDSYEQYF.